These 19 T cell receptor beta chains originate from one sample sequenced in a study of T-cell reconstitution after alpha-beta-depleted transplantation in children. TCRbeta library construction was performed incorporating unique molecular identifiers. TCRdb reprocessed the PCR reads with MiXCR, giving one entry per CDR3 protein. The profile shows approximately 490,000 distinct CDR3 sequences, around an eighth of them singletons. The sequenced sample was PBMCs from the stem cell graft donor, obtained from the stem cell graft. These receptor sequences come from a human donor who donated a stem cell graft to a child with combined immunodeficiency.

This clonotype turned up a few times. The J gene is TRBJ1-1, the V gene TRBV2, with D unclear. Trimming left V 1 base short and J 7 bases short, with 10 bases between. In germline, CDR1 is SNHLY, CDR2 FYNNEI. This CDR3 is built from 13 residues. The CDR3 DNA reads TGTGCCAGCAGTGAAGTCAGTCTTGGTGAAGCTTTCTTT. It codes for CASSEVSLGEAFF.

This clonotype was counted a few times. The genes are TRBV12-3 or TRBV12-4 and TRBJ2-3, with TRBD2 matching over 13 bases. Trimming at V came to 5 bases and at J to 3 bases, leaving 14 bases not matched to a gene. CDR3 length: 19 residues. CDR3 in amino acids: CASSPESLGLAGYTDTQYF. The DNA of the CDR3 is TGTGCCAGCAGTCCCGAGTCCCTGGGACTAGCGGGGTATACAGATACGCAGTATTTT.

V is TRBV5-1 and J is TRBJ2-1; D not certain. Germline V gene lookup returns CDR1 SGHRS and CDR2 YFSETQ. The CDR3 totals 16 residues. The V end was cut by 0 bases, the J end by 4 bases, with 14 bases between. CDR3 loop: CASSLVRFDNYNEQFF. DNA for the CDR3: TGCGCCAGCAGCTTGGTCCGCTTTGATAATTACAATGAGCAGTTCTTC.

The CDR3 coding sequence is TGTGCCAGCAGTTTAGGGGTTCGCTACGAGCAGTACTTC. It translates to CASSLGVRYEQYF. The genes are TRBV6-5 and TRBJ2-7, with D possibly TRBD1 on 5 matching bases. Per germline, CDR1 MNHEY and CDR2 SVGAGI. Trimming shortened V by 4 bases and J by 3 bases, and 10 bases separated the two germline ends. The CDR3 spans 13 residues.

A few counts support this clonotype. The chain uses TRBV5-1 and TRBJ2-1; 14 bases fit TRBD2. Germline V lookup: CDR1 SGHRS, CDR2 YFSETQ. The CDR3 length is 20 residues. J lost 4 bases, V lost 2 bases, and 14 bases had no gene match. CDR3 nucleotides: TGCGCCAGCAGCTTCGGGACTAGCGGGGGACTTACGGGGCTATACAATGAGCAGTTCTTC. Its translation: CASSFGTSGGLTGLYNEQFF.

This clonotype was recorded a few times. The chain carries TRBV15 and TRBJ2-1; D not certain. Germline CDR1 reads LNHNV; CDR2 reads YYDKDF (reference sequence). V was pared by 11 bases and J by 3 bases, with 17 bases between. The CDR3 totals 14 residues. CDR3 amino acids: CALSDGPSYNEQFF. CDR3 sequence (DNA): TGTGCCTTATCGGACGGGCCAAGCTACAATGAGCAGTTCTTC.

DNA of the CDR3: TGCGCCAGCAGGGTGGGCGGACTAGCTCTCAATGAGCAGTTCTTC. This gives the protein CASRVGGLALNEQFF. The chain joins TRBV5-1 to TRBJ2-1, with 8 bases aligning to TRBD2. The trim removed 5 bases at V and 6 bases at J, leaving 10 bases unmatched. The CDR3 length is 15 residues. Germline V gives CDR1 SGHRS, CDR2 YFSETQ. Combining the CDR3 with reference TRBV5-1 and TRBJ2-1 gives the whole variable domain KAGVTQTPRYLIKTRGQQVTLSCSPISGHRSVSWYQQTPGQGLQFLFEYFSETQRNKGNFPGRFSGRQFSNSRSEMNVSTLELGDSALYLCASRVGGLALNEQFFGPGTRLTVL.

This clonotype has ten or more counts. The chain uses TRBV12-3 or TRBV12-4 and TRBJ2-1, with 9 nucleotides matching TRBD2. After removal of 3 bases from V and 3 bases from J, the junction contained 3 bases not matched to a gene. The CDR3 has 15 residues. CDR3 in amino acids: CASSLASGVYNEQFF. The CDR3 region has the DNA TGTGCCAGCAGTTTGGCTAGCGGGGTCTACAATGAGCAGTTCTTC.

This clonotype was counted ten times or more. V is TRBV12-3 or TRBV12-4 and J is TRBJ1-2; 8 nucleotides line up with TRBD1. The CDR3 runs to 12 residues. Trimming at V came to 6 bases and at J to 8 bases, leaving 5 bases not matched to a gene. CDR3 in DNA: TGTGCCAGCAGACGACAGGGGAGAGGCTACACCTTC. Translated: CASRRQGRGYTF.

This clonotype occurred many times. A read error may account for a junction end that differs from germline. The CDR3 region is CASSHNYYDGLWDF. CDR3 bases: TGTGCCAGCAGCCACAACTACTATGACGGTTTATGGGATTTT. The J gene is TRBJ2-3, the V gene TRBV12-3 or TRBV12-4; no clear D. The CDR3 spans 14 residues.

The CDR3 region is CASSDRGRKPQHF. CDR3 nucleotide sequence: TGTGCCAGCAGTGACAGGGGGCGGAAGCCCCAGCATTTT. The chain carries TRBV12-3 or TRBV12-4 and TRBJ1-5; 10 positions match TRBD1. V was clipped by 5 bases and J by 8 bases; unmatched bases: 3. The CDR3 runs to 13 residues.

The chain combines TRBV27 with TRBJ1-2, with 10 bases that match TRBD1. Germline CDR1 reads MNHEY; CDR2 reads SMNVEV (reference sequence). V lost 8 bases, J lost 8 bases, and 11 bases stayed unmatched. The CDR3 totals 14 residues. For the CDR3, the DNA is TGTGCCAGCGGTTCCGGACAGGGGGTAGGCGGCTACACCTTC. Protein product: CASGSGQGVGGYTF.

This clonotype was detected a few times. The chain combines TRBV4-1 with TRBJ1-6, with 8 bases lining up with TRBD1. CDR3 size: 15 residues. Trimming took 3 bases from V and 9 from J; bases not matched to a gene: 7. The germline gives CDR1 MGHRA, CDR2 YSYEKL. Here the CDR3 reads CASSQVDRGGSPLHF. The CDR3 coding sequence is TGCGCCAGCAGCCAGGTTGACAGGGGCGGTTCACCCCTCCACTTT.

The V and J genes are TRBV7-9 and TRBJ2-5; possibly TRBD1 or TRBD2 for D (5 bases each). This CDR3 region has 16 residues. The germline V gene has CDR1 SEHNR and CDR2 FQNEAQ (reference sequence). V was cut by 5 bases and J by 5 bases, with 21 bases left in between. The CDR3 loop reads CASSPSRDGKIETQYF. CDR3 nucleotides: TGTGCCAGCAGCCCCTCGAGGGACGGCAAAATTGAGACCCAGTACTTC.

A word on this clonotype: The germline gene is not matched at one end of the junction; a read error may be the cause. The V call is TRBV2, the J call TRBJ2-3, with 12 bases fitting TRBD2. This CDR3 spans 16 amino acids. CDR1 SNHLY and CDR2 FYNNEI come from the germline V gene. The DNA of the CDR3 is TGTGCCAGCAGCGAAGGGACTAGCGGGTTTACAGATACGCAGTATTTT. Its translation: CASSEGTSGFTDTQYF.

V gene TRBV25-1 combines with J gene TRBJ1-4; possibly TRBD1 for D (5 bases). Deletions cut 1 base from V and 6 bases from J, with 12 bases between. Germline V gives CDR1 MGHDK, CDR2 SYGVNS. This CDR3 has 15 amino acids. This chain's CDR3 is CASSELGGLDEKLFF. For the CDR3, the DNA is TGTGCCAGCAGTGAATTGGGGGGGTTGGATGAAAAACTGTTTTTT.

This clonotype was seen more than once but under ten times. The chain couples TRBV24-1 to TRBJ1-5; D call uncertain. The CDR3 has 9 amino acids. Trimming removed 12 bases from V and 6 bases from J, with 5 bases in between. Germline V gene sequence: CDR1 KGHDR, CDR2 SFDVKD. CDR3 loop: CAPVQPQHF. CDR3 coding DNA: TGTGCCCCTGTTCAGCCCCAGCATTTT.

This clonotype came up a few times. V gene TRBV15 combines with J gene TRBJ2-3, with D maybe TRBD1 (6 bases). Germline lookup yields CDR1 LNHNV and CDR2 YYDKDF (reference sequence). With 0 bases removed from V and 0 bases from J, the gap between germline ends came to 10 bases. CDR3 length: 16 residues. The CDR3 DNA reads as TGTGCCACCAGCAGAGATCCAGGGGAAAGCACAGATACGCAGTATTTT. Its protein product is CATSRDPGESTDTQYF.

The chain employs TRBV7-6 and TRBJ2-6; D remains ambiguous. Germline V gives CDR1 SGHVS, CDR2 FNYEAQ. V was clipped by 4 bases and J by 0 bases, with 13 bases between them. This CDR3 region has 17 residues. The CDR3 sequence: CASSSPLLGSGANVLTF. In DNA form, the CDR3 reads TGTGCCAGCAGCTCCCCCCTGCTGGGCTCTGGGGCCAACGTCCTGACTTTC. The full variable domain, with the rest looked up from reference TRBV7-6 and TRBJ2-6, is GAGVSQSPRYKVTKRGQDVALRCDPISGHVSLYWYRQALGQGPEFLTYFNYEAQQDKSGLPNDRFSAERPEGSISTLTIQRTEQRDSAMYRCASSSPLLGSGANVLTFGAGSRLTVL.